This T cell receptor beta chain comes out of a study of cytomegalovirus exposure and HLA in healthy donors. Study conclusions and caveats: Clonal expansion was found to be greater in HLA-associated TCR beta chains than in equally common others in a later analysis. The productive fraction for most TCR beta V segments was about 90% or about 30% in an earlier analysis. Researchers reported in a later analysis that common viral pathogens appeared linked to several top clusters. Reports indicate that TCR beta sequences accurately predicted the HLA-A and HLA-B alleles of most subjects.

PCR employed 60 Vbeta and 13 Jbeta primers. Assay used: immunoSEQ multiplex PCR; TCRdb lists only in-frame clones, some missing. The sample includes about 190,000 clones, 70% to 80% of them seen just once. With regard to this clone: Antigen: not known.

V was pared by 5 bases and J by 5 bases, with 9 bases between. Germline lookup yields CDR1 SEHNR and CDR2 FQNEAQ (reference sequence). The CDR3 covers 12 residues. Input material: PBMCs. The receptor was derived from a young woman in good health and CMV-seropositive. V gene TRBV7-9 combines with J gene TRBJ1-1; D is unclear. CDR3: CASSPLRTEAFF. CDR3 nucleotide sequence: TGTGCCAGCAGCCCCCTTCGGACTGAAGCTTTCTTT.